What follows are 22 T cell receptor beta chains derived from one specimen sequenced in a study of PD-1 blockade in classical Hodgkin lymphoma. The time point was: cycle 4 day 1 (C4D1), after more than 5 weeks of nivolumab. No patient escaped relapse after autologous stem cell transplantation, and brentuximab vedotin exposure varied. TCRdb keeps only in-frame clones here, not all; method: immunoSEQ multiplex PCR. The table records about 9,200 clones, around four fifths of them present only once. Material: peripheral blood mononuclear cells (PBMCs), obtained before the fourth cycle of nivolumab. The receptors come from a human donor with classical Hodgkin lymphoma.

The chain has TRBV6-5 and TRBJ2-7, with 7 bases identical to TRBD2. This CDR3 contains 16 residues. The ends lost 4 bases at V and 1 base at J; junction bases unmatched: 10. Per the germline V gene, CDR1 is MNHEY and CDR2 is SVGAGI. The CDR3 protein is CASSLGGELSSYEQYF. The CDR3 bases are TGTGCCAGCAGTTTGGGGGGGGAATTATCTTCCTACGAGCAGTACTTC.

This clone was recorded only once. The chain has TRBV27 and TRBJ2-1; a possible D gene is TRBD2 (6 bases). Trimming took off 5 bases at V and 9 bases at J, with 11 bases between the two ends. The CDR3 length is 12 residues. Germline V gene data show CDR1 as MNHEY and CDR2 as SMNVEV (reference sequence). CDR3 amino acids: CASSGDFFEQFF. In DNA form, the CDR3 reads TGTGCCAGCAGTGGGGACTTTTTTGAGCAGTTCTTC.

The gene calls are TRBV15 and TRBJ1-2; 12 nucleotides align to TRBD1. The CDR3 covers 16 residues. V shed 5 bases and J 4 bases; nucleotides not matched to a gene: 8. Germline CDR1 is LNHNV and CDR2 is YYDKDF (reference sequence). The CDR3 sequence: CATSEPGQGASYGYTF. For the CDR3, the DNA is TGTGCCACCAGCGAGCCGGGACAGGGGGCGTCCTATGGCTACACCTTC.

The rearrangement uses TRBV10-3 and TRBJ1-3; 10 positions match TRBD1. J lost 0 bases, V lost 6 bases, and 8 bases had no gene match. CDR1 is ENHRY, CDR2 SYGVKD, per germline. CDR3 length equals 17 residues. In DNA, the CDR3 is TGTGCCATCAGGGAGCCGGGACAGGGGTTCTCTGGAAACACCATATATTTT. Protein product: CAIREPGQGFSGNTIYF.

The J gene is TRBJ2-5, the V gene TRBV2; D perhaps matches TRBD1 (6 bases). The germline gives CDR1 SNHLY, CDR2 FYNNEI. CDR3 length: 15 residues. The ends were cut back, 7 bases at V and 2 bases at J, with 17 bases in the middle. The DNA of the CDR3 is TGTGCCAGCACGACCCAGGGGTGGCTACAAGAGACCCAGTACTTC. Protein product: CASTTQGWLQETQYF. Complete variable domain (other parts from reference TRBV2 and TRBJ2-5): EPEVTQTPSHQVTQMGQEVILRCVPISNHLYFYWYRQILGQKVEFLVSFYNNEISEKSEIFDDQFSVERPDGSNFTLKIRSTKLEDSAMYFCASTTQGWLQETQYFGPGTRLLVL.

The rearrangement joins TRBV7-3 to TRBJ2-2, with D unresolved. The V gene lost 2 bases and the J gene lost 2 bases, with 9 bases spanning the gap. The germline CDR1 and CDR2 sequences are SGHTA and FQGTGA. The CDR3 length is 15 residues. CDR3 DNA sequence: TGTGCCAGCAGCTTATGGGGTACAAACACCGGGGAGCTGTTTTTT. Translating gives CASSLWGTNTGELFF.

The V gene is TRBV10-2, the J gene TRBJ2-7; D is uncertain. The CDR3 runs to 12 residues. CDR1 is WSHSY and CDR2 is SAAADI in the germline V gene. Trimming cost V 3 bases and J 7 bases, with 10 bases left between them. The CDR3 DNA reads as TGCGCCAGCAGTGAAGCCCTGCGGGAGCAGTACTTC. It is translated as CASSEALREQYF.

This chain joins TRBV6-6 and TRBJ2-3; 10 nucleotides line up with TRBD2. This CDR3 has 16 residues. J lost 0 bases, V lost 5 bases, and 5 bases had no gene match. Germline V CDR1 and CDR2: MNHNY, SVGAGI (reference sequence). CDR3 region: CASSTPSGGSTDTQYF. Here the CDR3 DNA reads TGTGCCAGCAGTACACCTAGCGGGGGTAGCACAGATACGCAGTATTTT.

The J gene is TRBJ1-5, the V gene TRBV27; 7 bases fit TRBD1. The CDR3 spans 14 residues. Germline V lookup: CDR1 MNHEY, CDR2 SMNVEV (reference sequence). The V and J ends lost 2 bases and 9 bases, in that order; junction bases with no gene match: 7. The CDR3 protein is CASSLDREGAPQHF. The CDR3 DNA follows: TGTGCCAGCAGTTTAGACAGGGAAGGTGCGCCCCAGCATTTT.

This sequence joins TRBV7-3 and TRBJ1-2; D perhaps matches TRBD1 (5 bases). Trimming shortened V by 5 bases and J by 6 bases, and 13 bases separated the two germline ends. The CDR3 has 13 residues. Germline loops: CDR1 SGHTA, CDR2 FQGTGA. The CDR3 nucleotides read TGTGCCAGCAGCCTCCGCTGGGGGGATGGCTACACCTTC. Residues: CASSLRWGDGYTF.

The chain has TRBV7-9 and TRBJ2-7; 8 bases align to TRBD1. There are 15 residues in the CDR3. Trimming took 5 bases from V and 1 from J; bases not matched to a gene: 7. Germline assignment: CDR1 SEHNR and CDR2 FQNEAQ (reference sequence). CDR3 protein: CASSPDRVKSYEQYF. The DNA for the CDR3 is TGTGCCAGCAGCCCGGACAGGGTAAAATCCTACGAGCAGTACTTC.

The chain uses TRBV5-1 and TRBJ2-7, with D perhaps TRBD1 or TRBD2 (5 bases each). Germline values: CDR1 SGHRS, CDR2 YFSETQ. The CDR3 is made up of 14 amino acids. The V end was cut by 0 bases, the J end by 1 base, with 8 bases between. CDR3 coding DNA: TGCGCCAGCAGCTTGGAGGGGAGATCCTACGAGCAGTACTTC. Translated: CASSLEGRSYEQYF.

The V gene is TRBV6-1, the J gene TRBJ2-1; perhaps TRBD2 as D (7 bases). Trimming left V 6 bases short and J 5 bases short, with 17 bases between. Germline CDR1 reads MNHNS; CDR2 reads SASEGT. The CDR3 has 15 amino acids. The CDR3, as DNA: TGTGCCAGCAGCCCAGACGCGGGGGCCCACAATGAGCAGTTCTTC. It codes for CASSPDAGAHNEQFF.

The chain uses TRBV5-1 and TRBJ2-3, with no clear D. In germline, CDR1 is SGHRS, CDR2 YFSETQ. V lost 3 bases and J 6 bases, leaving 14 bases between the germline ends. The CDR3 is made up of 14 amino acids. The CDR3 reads CASSSYAWADTQYF. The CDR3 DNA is TGCGCCAGCAGCTCCTATGCCTGGGCGGATACGCAGTATTTT. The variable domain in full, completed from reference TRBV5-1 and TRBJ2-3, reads KAGVTQTPRYLIKTRGQQVTLSCSPISGHRSVSWYQQTPGQGLQFLFEYFSETQRNKGNFPGRFSGRQFSNSRSEMNVSTLELGDSALYLCASSSYAWADTQYFGPGTRLTVL.

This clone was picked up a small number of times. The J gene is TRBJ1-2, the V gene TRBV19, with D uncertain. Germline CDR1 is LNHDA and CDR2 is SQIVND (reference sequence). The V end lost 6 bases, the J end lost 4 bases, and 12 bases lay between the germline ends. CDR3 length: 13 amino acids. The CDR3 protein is CASSTDISYGYTF. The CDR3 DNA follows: TGTGCCAGTAGCACCGACATTAGCTATGGCTACACCTTC.

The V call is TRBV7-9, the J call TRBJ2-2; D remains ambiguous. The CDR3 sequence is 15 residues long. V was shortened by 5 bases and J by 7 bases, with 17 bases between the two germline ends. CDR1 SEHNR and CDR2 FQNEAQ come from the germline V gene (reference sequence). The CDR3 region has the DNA TGTGCCAGCAGCCCCCGGGTCGCCCGGGTCGGGGAGCTGTTTTTT. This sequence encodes CASSPRVARVGELFF. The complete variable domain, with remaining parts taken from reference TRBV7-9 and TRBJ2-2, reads DTGVSQNPRHKITKRGQNVTFRCDPISEHNRLYWYRQTLGQGPEFLTYFQNEAQLEKSRLLSDRFSAERPKGSFSTLEIQRTEQGDSAMYLCASSPRVARVGELFFGEGSRLTVL.

The CDR3 DNA reads as TGCGCCAGCAGCTTGACCGATTACAATGAGCAGTTCTTC. As protein: CASSLTDYNEQFF. This chain joins TRBV5-1 and TRBJ2-1; no definite D call. The CDR3 is made up of 13 amino acids. Germline V gives CDR1 SGHRS, CDR2 YFSETQ. V lost 1 base and J lost 4, with 6 bases in between.

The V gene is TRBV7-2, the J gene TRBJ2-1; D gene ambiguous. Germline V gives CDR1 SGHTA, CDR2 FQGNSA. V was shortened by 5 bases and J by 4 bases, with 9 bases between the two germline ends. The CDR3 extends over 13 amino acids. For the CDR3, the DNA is TGTGCCAGCAGCGAGCAATATTACAATGAGCAGTTCTTC. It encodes CASSEQYYNEQFF. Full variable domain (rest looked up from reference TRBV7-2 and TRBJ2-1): GAGVSQSPSNKVTEKGKDVELRCDPISGHTALYWYRQSLGQGLEFLIYFQGNSAPDKSGLPSDRFSAERTGGSVSTLTIQRTQQEDSAVYLCASSEQYYNEQFFGPGTRLTVL.

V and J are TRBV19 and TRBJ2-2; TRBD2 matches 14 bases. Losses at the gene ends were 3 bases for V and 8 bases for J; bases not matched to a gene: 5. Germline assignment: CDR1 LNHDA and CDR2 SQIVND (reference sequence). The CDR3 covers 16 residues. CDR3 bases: TGTGCCAGTAGTATTCGAGGACTAGCGGGAGGTGGGGAGCTGTTTTTT. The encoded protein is CASSIRGLAGGGELFF.

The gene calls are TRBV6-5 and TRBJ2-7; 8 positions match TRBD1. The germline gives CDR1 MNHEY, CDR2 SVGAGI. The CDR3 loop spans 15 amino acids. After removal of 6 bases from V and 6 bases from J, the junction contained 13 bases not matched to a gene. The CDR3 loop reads CASRLEGAGGAEQYF. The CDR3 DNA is TGTGCCAGCAGATTGGAGGGGGCAGGGGGCGCCGAGCAGTACTTC.

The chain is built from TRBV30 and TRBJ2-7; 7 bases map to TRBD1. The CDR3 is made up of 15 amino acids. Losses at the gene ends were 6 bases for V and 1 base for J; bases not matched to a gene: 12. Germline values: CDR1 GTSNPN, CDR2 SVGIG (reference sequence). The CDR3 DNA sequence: TGTGCCTGCCACTCCCTCCGGGACAGATCCTACGAGCAGTACTTC. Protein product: CACHSLRDRSYEQYF. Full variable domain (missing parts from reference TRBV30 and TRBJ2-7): SQTIHQWPATLVQPVGSPLSLECTVEGTSNPNLYWYRQAAGRGLQLLFYSVGIGQISSEVPQNLSASRPQDRQFILSSKKLLLSDSGFYLCACHSLRDRSYEQYFGPGTRLTVT.

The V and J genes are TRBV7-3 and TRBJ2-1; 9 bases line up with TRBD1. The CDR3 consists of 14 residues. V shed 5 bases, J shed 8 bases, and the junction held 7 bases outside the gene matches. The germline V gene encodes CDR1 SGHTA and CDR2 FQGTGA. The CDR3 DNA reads TGTGCCAGCAGCGGGGGACAGGGTCGGGATGAGCAGTTCTTC. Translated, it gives CASSGGQGRDEQFF.